Following are 2 T cell receptor beta chains from one sample sequenced in a study of response to subunit inactivated influenza vaccine. TCRdb re-called the RT-PCR reads through MiXCR, storing one row per CDR3 protein. The repertoire has 490,000 or so distinct CDR3 sequences, around 8% of them found once; the top ten carry 13%. Material: PBMCs from blood, obtained less than 30 months after vaccination. The receptors here all came from a man in his fifties or sixties who received an inactivated influenza vaccine.

A note on this clonotype: This may stem from a read error, because a much larger clone lies one nucleotide away. The V and J genes are TRBV5-1 and TRBJ2-7; D assignment may be TRBD1 or TRBD2 (6 bases each). The germline CDR1 and CDR2 sequences are SGHRS and YFSETQ. The CDR3 contains 14 residues. The CDR3 spells CACSRGTHIYEQYF. The CDR3 DNA reads as TGCGCCTGCAGTCGCGGGACACACATCTACGAGCAGTACTTC.

The CDR3 reads CASSLWGQSNYGYTF. The CDR3 coding sequence is TGTGCCAGCAGTTTATGGGGACAGAGCAACTATGGCTACACCTTC. This chain uses TRBV27 with TRBJ1-2; TRBD1 matches 7 bases. The CDR3 is 15 residues long. V was clipped by 1 base and J by 2 bases; unmatched bases: 4. Germline assignment: CDR1 MNHEY and CDR2 SMNVEV (reference sequence).